These T cell receptor beta chains were read from a single sample in a study of blood T cells in healthy people across ages. TCRdb passed the 5' RACE reads through MiXCR, listing each CDR3 protein once. Among 850,000 to 1,100,000 distinct CDR3 sequences, roughly two fifths were seen once, and the ten largest hold approximately 14%. Sequenced sample: blood. These receptors all come from a young man in good health. Both conserved end residues are trimmed from each CDR3. D genes are given only for firm matches.

V gene	J gene	D gene	CDR3 protein
TRBV12-3/TRBV12-4	TRBJ1-2	TRBD1	ASSLGTGSYGYT
TRBV20-1	TRBJ2-1	.	SARDPNYKEQF
TRBV7-9	TRBJ2-2	TRBD1	ASTDGQGANTGELF
TRBV12-3/TRBV12-4	TRBJ1-1	.	ASSLLDGGRNTKAF
TRBV20-1	TRBJ1-1	TRBD1	SAREGTVNTEAF
TRBV6-1	TRBJ1-1	.	ASTLVGGTEAF
TRBV9	TRBJ1-1	.	ASSVRGRNTEAF
TRBV20-1	TRBJ1-1	TRBD1	SARTRTGTTEAF
TRBV4-1	TRBJ2-2	.	ASRKRRWGTGELF
TRBV4-3	TRBJ2-7	TRBD2	ASSQAPAGVSYNEQY
TRBV6-5	TRBJ2-5	.	ASSYTTTGGGQQETQY
TRBV13	.	TRBD2	ASSLVGLAGLTDEQY
TRBV7-8	TRBJ2-3	.	ASSLRGLLTDTQY
TRBV5-1	TRBJ1-1	.	ASSLAGGVTEAF
TRBV20-1	TRBJ2-5	.	SGGRFTPRQETQY
TRBV28	TRBJ1-6	TRBD1	ASHRGSDSPLH
TRBV30	TRBJ1-4	.	AWRPKSSNEKLF
TRBV12-3/TRBV12-4	TRBJ1-5	.	ASSFMAGSNQPQH
TRBV5-1	TRBJ1-4	.	ASSTGEKLF
TRBV7-9	TRBJ2-3	TRBD2	ASSLAWTSGGTSTDTQY